This T cell receptor beta chain was sequenced during a study of shared clonotypes between healthy human individuals. Study conclusions and caveats: Compared with clonotypes that all four donors shared, non-shared clonotypes had lower generation probabilities.

As for this clone: Antigen unknown.

Profiling relied on immunoSEQ multiplex PCR, and the TCRdb table lists in-frame clones only, not all of them. The sample has 950,000 to 1,100,000 clones, 78% seen once. CDR1 SEHNR and CDR2 FQNEAQ come from the germline V gene (reference sequence). There are 13 residues in the CDR3. Trimming cost V 5 bases and J 6 bases, with 13 bases left between them. This clonotype was sampled from a man between 18 and 29 years old in good health. Some clones in this sample may be carry-over from other donors' samples. The rearrangement joins TRBV7-9 to TRBJ1-1; tentatively, D is TRBD1 (5 bases). The sample taken for sequencing was memory CD4+ T cells from PBMCs. Specified subset: CD45RA-negative fraction. As DNA, the CDR3 is TGTGCCAGCAGCACCACCCAGGGTGCTGAAGCTTTCTTT. This gives the protein CASSTTQGAEAFF. The full variable domain, completed using reference TRBV7-9 and TRBJ1-1, is DTGVSQNPRHKITKRGQNVTFRCDPISEHNRLYWYRQTLGQGPEFLTYFQNEAQLEKSRLLSDRFSAERPKGSFSTLEIQRTEQGDSAMYLCASSTTQGAEAFFGQGTRLTVV.